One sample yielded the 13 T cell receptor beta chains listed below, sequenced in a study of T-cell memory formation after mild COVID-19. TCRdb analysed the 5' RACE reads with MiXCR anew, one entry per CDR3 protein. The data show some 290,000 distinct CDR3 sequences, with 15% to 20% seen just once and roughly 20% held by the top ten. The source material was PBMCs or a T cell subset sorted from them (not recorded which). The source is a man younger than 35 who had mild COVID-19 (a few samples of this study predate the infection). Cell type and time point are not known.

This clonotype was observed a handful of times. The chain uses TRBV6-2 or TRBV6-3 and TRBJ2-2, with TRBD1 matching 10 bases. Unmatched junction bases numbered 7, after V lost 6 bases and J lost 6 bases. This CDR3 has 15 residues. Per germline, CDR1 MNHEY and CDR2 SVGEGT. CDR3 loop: CASSRDRGGPGELFF. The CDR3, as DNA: TGTGCCAGCAGCCGGGACAGGGGTGGACCCGGGGAGCTGTTTTTT.

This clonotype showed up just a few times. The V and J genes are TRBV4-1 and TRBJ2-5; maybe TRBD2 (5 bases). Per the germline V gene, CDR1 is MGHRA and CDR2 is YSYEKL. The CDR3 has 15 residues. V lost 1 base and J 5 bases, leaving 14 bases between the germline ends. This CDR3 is CASSQVGSGKETQYF. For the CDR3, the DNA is TGCGCCAGCAGCCAAGTTGGATCGGGAAAGGAGACCCAGTACTTC.

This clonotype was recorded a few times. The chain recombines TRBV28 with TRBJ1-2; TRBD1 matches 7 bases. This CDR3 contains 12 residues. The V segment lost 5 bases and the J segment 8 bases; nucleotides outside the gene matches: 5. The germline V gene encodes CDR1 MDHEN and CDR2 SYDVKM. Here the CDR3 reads CASSADRDGYTF. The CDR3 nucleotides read TGTGCCAGCAGTGCAGACAGGGACGGCTACACCTTC.

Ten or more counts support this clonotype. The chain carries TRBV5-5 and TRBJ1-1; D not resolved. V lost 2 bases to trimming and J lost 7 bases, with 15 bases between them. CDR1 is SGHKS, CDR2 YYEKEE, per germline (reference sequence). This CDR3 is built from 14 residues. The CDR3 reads CASSFGATTLEAFF. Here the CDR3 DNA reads TGTGCCAGCAGCTTCGGAGCAACCACCCTTGAAGCTTTCTTT.

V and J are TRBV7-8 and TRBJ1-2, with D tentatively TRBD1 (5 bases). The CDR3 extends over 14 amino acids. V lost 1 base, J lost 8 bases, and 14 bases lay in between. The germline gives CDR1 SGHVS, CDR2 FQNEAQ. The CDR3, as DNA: TGTGCCAGCAGCTTAGGAGGGACCGTGTTAGGCTACACCTTC. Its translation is CASSLGGTVLGYTF.

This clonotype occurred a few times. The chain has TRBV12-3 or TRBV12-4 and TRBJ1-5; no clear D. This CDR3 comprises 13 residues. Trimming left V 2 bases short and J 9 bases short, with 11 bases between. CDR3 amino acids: CASSLKLTGPQHF. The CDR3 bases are TGTGCCAGCAGTTTAAAGCTCACGGGGCCCCAGCATTTT.

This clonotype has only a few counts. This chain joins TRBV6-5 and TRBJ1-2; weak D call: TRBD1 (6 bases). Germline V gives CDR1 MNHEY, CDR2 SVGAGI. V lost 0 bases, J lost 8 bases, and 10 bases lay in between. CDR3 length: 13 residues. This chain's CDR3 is CASSYSDSSGYTF. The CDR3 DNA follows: TGTGCCAGCAGTTACTCGGACAGCAGCGGCTACACCTTC.

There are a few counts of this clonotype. The CDR3 region is CATSDRPGDRVNEQFF. For the CDR3, the DNA is TGTGCCACCAGTGATCGGCCGGGGGACAGGGTGAATGAGCAGTTCTTC. This rearrangement joins TRBV24-1 to TRBJ2-1, with 9 nucleotides matching TRBD1. This CDR3 spans 16 amino acids. Unmatched junction bases numbered 9, after V lost 3 bases and J lost 7 bases. Germline CDR1 is KGHDR and CDR2 is SFDVKD.

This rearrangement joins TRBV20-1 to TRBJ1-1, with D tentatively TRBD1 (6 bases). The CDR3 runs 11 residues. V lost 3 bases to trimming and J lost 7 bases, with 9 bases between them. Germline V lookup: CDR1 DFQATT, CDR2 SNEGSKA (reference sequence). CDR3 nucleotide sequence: TGCAGTGCTAGTATCAGGGGTGAAGCTTTCTTT. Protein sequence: CSASIRGEAFF.

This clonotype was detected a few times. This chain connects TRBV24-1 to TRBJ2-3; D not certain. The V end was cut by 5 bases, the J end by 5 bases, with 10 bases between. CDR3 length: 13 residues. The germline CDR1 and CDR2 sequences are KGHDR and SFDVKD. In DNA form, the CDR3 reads TGTGCCACCAGTGCCCAGGTCGTAGATACGCAGTATTTT. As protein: CATSAQVVDTQYF.

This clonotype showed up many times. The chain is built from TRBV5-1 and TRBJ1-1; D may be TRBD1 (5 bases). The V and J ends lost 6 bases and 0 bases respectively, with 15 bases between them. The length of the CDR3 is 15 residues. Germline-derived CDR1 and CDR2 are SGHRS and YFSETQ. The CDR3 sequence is CASNSAGELNTEAFF. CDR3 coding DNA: TGCGCCAGCAACTCGGCGGGGGAACTGAACACTGAAGCTTTCTTT.

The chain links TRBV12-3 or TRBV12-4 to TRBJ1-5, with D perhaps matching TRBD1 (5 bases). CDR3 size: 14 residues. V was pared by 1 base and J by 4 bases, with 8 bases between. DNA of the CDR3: TGTGCCAGCAGTTTAGGACAGCGGAATCAGCCCCAGCATTTT. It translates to CASSLGQRNQPQHF.

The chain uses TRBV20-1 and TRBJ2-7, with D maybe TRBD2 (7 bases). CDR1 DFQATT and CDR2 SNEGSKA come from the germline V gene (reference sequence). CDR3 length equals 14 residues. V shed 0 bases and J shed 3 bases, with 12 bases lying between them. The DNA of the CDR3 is TGCAGTGCTAGAGATGGGGGGGCCCACTACGAGCAGTACTTC. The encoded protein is CSARDGGAHYEQYF.